This is a list of T cell receptor beta chains from one sample in a study of blood T cells in healthy people across ages. Using its own MiXCR run on the 5' RACE reads, TCRdb lists one record per CDR3 protein. The sample has roughly 1.6 million distinct CDR3 sequences, roughly 30% seen once. The specimen was blood. All receptors come from a woman in her twenties or thirties in good health. Each CDR3 is given with its conserved first and last residue. A D gene is named only where the DNA matches it firmly. Where a row states a size, it is once, few, many or the class of an expanded clone; other rows omit it.

j_gene | v_gene | len | d_gene | abundance | CDR3aa | CDR3nt
TRBJ1-2 | TRBV29-1 | 13 | TRBD1 | - | CSVPIGTDYGYTF | TGCAGCGTCCCCATCGGGACAGACTATGGCTACACCTTC
TRBJ2-1 | TRBV9 | 15 | TRBD2 | - | CASSVGREAGAEQFF | TGTGCCAGCAGCGTAGGGCGGGAGGCGGGGGCTGAGCAGTTCTTC
TRBJ2-7 | TRBV5-1 | 18 | - | - | CASRYSTAGGTMRNEQYF | TGCGCCAGCAGATATAGTACTGCGGGCGGAACCATGAGGAACGAGCAGTACTTC
TRBJ1-1 | TRBV3-1 | 14 | TRBD1 | few | CASSQDQGGSGAFF | TGTGCCAGCAGCCAAGATCAGGGGGGGTCCGGAGCTTTCTTT
TRBJ2-7 | TRBV5-1 | 11 | - | - | CASSGQGHTYF | TGCGCCAGCAGCGGGCAGGGGCATACGTACTTC
TRBJ1-1 | TRBV20-1 | 12 | - | few | CSGGTVNTEAFF | TGCAGTGGAGGGACCGTGAACACTGAAGCTTTCTTT
TRBJ2-3 | TRBV10-3 | 12 | - | many | CAISDLGDTQYF | TGTGCCATCAGTGATTTGGGGGATACGCAGTATTTT
TRBJ1-1 | TRBV28 | 13 | - | - | CASSWDTGIAAFF | TGTGCCAGCAGTTGGGATACAGGGATTGCTGCTTTCTTT
TRBJ2-2 | TRBV3-1 | 14 | - | - | CASSQDTYTGELFF | TGTGCCAGCAGCCAGGACACCTACACCGGGGAGCTGTTTTTT
TRBJ1-5 | TRBV7-7 | 16 | TRBD1 | - | CASSKGQGYSNQPQHF | TGTGCCAGCAGCAAAGGACAGGGCTATAGCAATCAGCCCCAGCATTTT
TRBJ2-3 | TRBV12-3/TRBV12-4 | 15 | - | - | CASSYLASSEDTQYF | TGTGCCAGCAGTTACTTGGCTAGTTCCGAAGATACGCAGTATTTT
TRBJ1-4 | TRBV7-8 | 14 | - | - | CATREGLADEKLFF | TGTGCCACCCGCGAGGGACTAGCCGATGAAAAACTGTTTTTT
TRBJ2-1 | TRBV3-1 | 15 | TRBD2 | - | CASSPPAGGGHEQFF | TGTGCCAGCAGCCCCCCGGCGGGGGGGGGCCATGAGCAGTTCTTC
TRBJ2-1 | TRBV4-2 | 16 | - | few | CASSQGAGRVYNEQFF | TGTGCCAGCAGCCAAGGGGCGGGTCGGGTCTACAATGAGCAGTTCTTC
TRBJ2-1 | TRBV7-2 | 13 | - | - | CASRPDLYNEQFF | TGTGCCAGCAGACCTGACTTGTACAATGAGCAGTTCTTC
TRBJ1-4 | TRBV28 | 14 | - | - | CASTTGGLDEKLFF | TGTGCCAGCACTACGGGCGGTCTTGATGAAAAACTGTTTTTT
TRBJ1-1 | TRBV29-1 | 10 | - | - | CSVSDGPAFF | TGCAGCGTTAGTGACGGGCCGGCTTTCTTT
TRBJ2-7 | TRBV11-2 | 14 | - | - | CASTQSLDGYEQYF | TGTGCCAGCACCCAATCGCTCGACGGCTACGAGCAGTACTTC
TRBJ1-6 | TRBV12-3/TRBV12-4 | 15 | TRBD1 | - | CASSPHGTGHSPLHF | TGTGCCAGCAGTCCACACGGGACAGGACATTCACCCCTCCACTTT
TRBJ2-7 | TRBV20-1 | 14 | - | many | CSARGTTRPNEQYF | TGCAGTGCTAGGGGGACGACAAGGCCAAACGAGCAGTACTTC
TRBJ2-1 | TRBV6-5 | 15 | - | - | CASSGPQGFYNEQFF | TGTGCCAGCAGTGGGCCACAGGGCTTCTACAATGAGCAGTTCTTC